This TCR beta chain was recorded in a study of T cell repertoires in cytomegalovirus infection. Across the study: Public TCR beta signatures marked donors with CMV infection and the matching HLA. Study results and limitations: Totalled public TCR beta family frequency picked out people who carried CMV plus the relevant HLA.

TCRdb called the reads again in MiXCR, with one record for every CDR3 protein. The table has about half a million distinct CDR3 sequences, 30% to 35% seen once. Concerning this clonotype itself: The antigen is undetermined.

The CDR3 is 15 amino acids. V dropped 5 bases and J dropped 0; count of bases not matched to a gene: 5. The germline V gene has CDR1 MNHEY and CDR2 SVGEGT. This specimen consisted of cultured PBMCs, obtained from culture after CMV antigen stimulation. The source is a human donor in good health (CMV status not recorded). Some clones in this sample may be carry-over from other donors' samples. This rearrangement joins TRBV6-2 or TRBV6-3 to TRBJ2-5; 8 nucleotides match TRBD2. The CDR3 nucleotides read TGTGCCAGCAGTCCATTAGCGGGATACCAAGAGACCCAGTACTTC. Protein: CASSPLAGYQETQYF.